The rows below give T cell receptor beta chains drawn from one sample of a study of blood T cell repertoires in COVID-19. The repertoire was sequenced with immunoSEQ multiplex PCR; TCRdb's copy has only in-frame clones and lacks some. Altogether approximately 220,000 clones are present, 83% being singletons, with the ten largest covering about 2.5%. Sequenced input: peripheral blood. The receptor source for this set is a woman in her 40s with active or convalescent COVID-19. Each CDR3 is given with its conserved first and last residue. A D gene is named only where the DNA matches it firmly. Not every row has a clone size; where given, it reads once, few, many or a size class.

j_call v_call cdr3_length d_call clone_size cdr3_nt cdr3_aa
TRBJ1-3 TRBV5-1 15 . . TGCGCCAGCAGCCTAGGCGGAGACTCTGGAAACACCATATATTTT CASSLGGDSGNTIYF
TRBJ1-5 TRBV12-5 14 . . TGTGCTAGTGATTTATGGGGAGGGAATCAGCCCCAGCATTTT CASDLWGGNQPQHF
TRBJ2-1 TRBV20-1 15 TRBD2 . TGCAGTGCTAGTCCGACTAGCGGGGGCCCAAATGAGCAGTTCTTC CSASPTSGGPNEQFF
TRBJ2-3 TRBV10-3 15 . . TGTGCCATCAGTGACGGTGGCAGGGGCACAGATACGCAGTATTTT CAISDGGRGTDTQYF
TRBJ1-2 TRBV5-1 17 TRBD1 . TGCGCCAGCAGCTTGGTCGGACAGGGGCCCCTTACCTATGGCTACACCTTC CASSLVGQGPLTYGYTF
TRBJ2-3 TRBV3-1/TRBV3-2 13 . . TGTGCCAGCAGCCAGGGGCCCACAGATACGCAGTATTTT CASSQGPTDTQYF
TRBJ1-4 TRBV5-1 13 . . TGCGCCAGCAGCTTGGAGGCGGATGAAAAACTGTTTTTT CASSLEADEKLFF
TRBJ2-1 TRBV19 13 . . TGTGCCAGTAGTATGACTAGTGCCAATGAGCAGTTCTTC CASSMTSANEQFF
TRBJ2-7 TRBV5-1 14 TRBD2 . TGCGCCAGCAGCTTAGTACTAGCGGATTACGAGCAGTACTTC CASSLVLADYEQYF
TRBJ1-5 TRBV24-1 18 TRBD1 . TGTGCCACCAGTGATCCTACAGGGGGCCTAGGGGGCAATCAGCCCCAGCATTTT CATSDPTGGLGGNQPQHF
TRBJ2-1 TRBV4-1 16 . . TGCGCCAGCAGCCAACGGCGCACGCTTCAGGACAATGAGCAGTTCTTC CASSQRRTLQDNEQFF
TRBJ2-7 TRBV28 16 . . TGTGCCAGCAGTTTATATGGGGGCCTGTCCTCCTACGAGCAGTACTTC CASSLYGGLSSYEQYF
TRBJ1-1 TRBV19 13 . . TGTGCCAGTAGTATCGCCAGGGCCACTGAAGCTTTCTTT CASSIARATEAFF
TRBJ1-1 TRBV5-4 14 TRBD1 . TGTGCCAGCAGCTTTTTTGCCAGGGGGCGACGAGCTTTCTTT CASSFFARGRRAFF
TRBJ1-3 TRBV30 14 . few TGTGCCTGGAGTCAAGGGGCGGGGGGAAACACCATATATTTT CAWSQGAGGNTIYF
TRBJ2-7 TRBV4-2 16 TRBD2 . TGTGCCAGCAGCCAAGAGACTAGCGGGAGAACCTACGAGCAGTACTTC CASSQETSGRTYEQYF
TRBJ2-7 TRBV3-1/TRBV3-2 16 TRBD2 . TGTGCCAGCAGCGCATATACTAGCGGTCGAGCCTACGAGCAGTACTTC CASSAYTSGRAYEQYF
TRBJ2-2 TRBV5-6 14 . . TGTGCCAGCAGCCTAGTCGCCGGCACCGGGGAGCTGTTTTTT CASSLVAGTGELFF
TRBJ2-1 TRBV19 15 TRBD2 . TGTGCCAGTAGAATCGGGACTAGCGGGAGTAATGAGCAGTTCTTC CASRIGTSGSNEQFF
TRBJ2-7 TRBV19 14 . . TGTGCCAGTAGTATCCGGGTCAGCTCCAACGAGCAGTACTTC CASSIRVSSNEQYF
TRBJ2-1 TRBV7-6 15 . once TGTGCCAGCAGTTTGGGACTGAGCTCCTACAATGAGCAGTTCTTC CASSLGLSSYNEQFF
TRBJ2-1 TRBV18 14 TRBD1 . TGTGCCAGCTCACCAATGCGACAGGGCGGTGAGCAGTTCTTC CASSPMRQGGEQFF
TRBJ2-7 TRBV2 14 TRBD2 . TGTGCCAGCAGTGGACTAGCGGTTCTCTACGAGCAGTACTTC CASSGLAVLYEQYF
TRBJ1-2 TRBV29-1 13 . . TGCAGCGTCGGGGACATAGCTAACTATGGCTACACCTTC CSVGDIANYGYTF
TRBJ1-5 TRBV25-1 14 . . TGTGCCAGCAGTGAAGTATCGACAGGACAGCCCCAGCATTTT CASSEVSTGQPQHF
TRBJ2-5 TRBV7-8 13 . . TGTGCCAGCAGCCGGGGGCCCTGGGAGACCCAGTACTTC CASSRGPWETQYF
TRBJ2-1 TRBV27 13 TRBD1 . TGTGCCAGCACCGTACAGGGGGCCCATGAGCAGTTCTTC CASTVQGAHEQFF
TRBJ2-3 TRBV2 13 . . TGTGCCGGGAGGAAGGAGAGCACAGATACGCAGTATTTT CAGRKESTDTQYF
TRBJ2-1 TRBV27 14 TRBD2 . TGTGCCAGCAGTTGGGGTAGCGGGAGCGGAGAGCAGTTCTTC CASSWGSGSGEQFF
TRBJ1-3 TRBV18 16 . . TGTGCCAGCTCACCGGATAACAGGGTAACTGGAAACACCATATATTTT CASSPDNRVTGNTIYF
TRBJ2-3 TRBV6-5 15 TRBD1 . TGTGCCAGCTCCAGTCGCGACAGGGTCACAGATACGCAGTATTTT CASSSRDRVTDTQYF
TRBJ2-4 TRBV4-3 15 TRBD1 . TGCGCCAGCAGCCAAGATCAGGGGGCAGGGAACATTCAGTACTTC CASSQDQGAGNIQYF
TRBJ2-5 TRBV27 17 TRBD2 once TGTGCCAGCAGTAAGGATCTAGCGGGAGTGGAGGGTGAGACCCAGTACTTC CASSKDLAGVEGETQYF
TRBJ2-1 TRBV19 11 . . TGTGCCAGTAGTATCTCAGGAGAGCAGTTCTTC CASSISGEQFF
TRBJ1-4 TRBV4-3 18 . . TGCGCCAGCAGCCAACAACCTAAAGGAGGTACAACTAATGAAAAACTGTTTTTT CASSQQPKGGTTNEKLFF